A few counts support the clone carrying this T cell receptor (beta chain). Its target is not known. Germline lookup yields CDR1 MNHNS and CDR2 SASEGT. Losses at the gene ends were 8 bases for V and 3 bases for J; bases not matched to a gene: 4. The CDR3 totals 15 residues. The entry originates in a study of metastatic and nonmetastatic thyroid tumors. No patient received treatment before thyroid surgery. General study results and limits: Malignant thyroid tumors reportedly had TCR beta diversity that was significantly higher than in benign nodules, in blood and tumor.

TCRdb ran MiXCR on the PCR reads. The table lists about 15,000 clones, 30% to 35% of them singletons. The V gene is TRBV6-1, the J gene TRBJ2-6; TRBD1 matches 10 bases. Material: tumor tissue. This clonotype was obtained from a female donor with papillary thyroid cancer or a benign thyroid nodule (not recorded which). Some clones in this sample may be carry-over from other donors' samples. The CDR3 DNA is TGTGCCAGCCGGACAGGGGGAAGTGGGGCCAACGTCCTGACTTTC. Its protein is CASRTGGSGANVLTF.